This T cell receptor beta chain was found in a study of beta chain features in type 1 diabetes. Study results and limitations: Compared with healthy donors, patients appeared to share more similar naive, central memory and regulatory TCRB repertoires.

This CDR3 comprises 12 residues. The V and J ends lost 0 bases and 7 bases respectively, with 7 bases between them. Germline V gene sequence: CDR1 SGHRS, CDR2 YFSETQ. Notes on this clone: The antigen is unknown.

Using CD45RO/CCR7/CD25/CD127/CD95/CD27, CD4+ naive, central memory, regulatory and stem cell-like memory cells were sorted. Reverse transcription of all isolated RNA meant that expressed TCRB transcripts were sequenced. The protocol was immunoSEQ multiplex PCR, while the TCRdb copy is restricted to in-frame clones and leaves out a portion. The repertoire has some 250,000 clones, about 30% of them found once; the top ten carry roughly 4.1%. The source of this sequence is a man younger than 45 in good health. What was sequenced was central memory CD4+ T cells from blood. This rearrangement joins TRBV5-1 to TRBJ1-1; D unresolved. CDR3 protein: CASSLAPGEAFF. In DNA form, the CDR3 reads TGCGCCAGCAGCTTGGCGCCCGGTGAAGCTTTCTTT.